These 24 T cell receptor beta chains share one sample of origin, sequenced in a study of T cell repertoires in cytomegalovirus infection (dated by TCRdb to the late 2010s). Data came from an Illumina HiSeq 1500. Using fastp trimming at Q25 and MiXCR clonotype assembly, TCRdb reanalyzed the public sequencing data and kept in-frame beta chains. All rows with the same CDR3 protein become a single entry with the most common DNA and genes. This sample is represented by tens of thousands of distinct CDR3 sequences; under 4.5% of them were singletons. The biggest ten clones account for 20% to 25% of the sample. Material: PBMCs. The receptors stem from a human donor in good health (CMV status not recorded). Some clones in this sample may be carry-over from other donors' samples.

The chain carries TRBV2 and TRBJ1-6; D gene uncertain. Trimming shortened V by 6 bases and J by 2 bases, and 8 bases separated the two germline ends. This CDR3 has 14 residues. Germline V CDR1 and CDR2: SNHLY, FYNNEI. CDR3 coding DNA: TGTGCCAGCAGCGGAACAGCCTATAATTCACCCCTCCACTTT. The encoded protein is CASSGTAYNSPLHF.

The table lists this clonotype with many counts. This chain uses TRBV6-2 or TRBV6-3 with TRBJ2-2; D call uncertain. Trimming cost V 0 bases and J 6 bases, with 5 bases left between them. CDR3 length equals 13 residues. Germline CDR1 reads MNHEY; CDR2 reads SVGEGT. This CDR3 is CASSYSVAGELFF. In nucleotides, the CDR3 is TGTGCCAGCAGTTACTCGGTGGCCGGGGAGCTGTTTTTT.

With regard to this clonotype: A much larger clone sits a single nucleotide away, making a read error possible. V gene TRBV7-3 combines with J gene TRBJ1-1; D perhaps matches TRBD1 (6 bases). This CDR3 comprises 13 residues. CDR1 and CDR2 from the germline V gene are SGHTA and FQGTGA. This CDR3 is CASILGAGAEAFF. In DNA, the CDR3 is TGTGCCAGCATCTTAGGGGCAGGGGCTGAAGCTTTCTTT.

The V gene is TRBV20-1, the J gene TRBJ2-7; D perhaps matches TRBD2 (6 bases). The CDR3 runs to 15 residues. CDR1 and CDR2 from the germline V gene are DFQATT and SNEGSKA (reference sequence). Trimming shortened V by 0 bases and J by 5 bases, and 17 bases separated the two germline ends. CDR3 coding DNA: TGCAGTGCTAGAGATAGGATTCGGGGGAGCGACGAGCAGTACTTC. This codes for CSARDRIRGSDEQYF.

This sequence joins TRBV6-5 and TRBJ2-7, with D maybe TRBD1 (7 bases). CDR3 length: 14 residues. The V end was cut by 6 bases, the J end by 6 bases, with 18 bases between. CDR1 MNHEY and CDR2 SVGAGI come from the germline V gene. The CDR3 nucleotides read TGTGCCAGCAGCCCCCCCAGGGGGGCCCCCGAGCAGTACTTC. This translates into CASSPPRGAPEQYF.

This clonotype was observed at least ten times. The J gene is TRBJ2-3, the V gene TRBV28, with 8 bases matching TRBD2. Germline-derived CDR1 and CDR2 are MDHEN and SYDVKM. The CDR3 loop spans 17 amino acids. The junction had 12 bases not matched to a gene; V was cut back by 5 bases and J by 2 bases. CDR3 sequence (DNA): TGTGCCAGCAGTCCCCTGGGAGCGGGAGTGAACACAGATACGCAGTATTTT. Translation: CASSPLGAGVNTDTQYF.

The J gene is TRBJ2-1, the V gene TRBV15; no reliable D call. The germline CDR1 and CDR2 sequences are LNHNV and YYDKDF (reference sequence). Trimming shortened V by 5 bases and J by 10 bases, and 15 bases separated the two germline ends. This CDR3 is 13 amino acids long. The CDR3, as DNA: TGTGCCACCAGCCCTGAGAGGCTTCTAGAGCAGTTCTTC. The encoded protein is CATSPERLLEQFF.

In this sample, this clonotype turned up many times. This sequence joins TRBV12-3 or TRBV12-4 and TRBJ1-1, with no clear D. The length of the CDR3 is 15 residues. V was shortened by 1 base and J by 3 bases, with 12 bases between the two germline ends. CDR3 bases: TGTGCCAGCAGTTTAGAACGTGGAAAGTACACTGAAGCTTTCTTT. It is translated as CASSLERGKYTEAFF.

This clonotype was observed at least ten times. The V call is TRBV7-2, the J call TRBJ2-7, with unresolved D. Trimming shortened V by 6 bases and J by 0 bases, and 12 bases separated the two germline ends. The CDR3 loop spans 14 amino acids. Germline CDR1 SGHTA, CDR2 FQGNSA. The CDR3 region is CASRKDMNSYEQYF. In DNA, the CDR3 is TGTGCCAGCAGAAAAGACATGAACTCCTACGAGCAGTACTTC.

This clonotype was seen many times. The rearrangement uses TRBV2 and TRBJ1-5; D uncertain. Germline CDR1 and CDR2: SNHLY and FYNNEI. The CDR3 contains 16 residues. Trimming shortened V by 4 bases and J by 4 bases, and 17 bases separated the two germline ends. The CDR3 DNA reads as TGTGCCAGCAGTGGGGATCAGTCTTCTTGGAATCAGCCCCAGCATTTT. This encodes CASSGDQSSWNQPQHF.

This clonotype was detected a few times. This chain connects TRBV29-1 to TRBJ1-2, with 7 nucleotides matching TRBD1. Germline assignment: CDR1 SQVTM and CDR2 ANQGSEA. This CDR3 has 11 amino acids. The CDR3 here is CSTGDGYGYTF. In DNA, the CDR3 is TGCAGTACAGGGGACGGGTATGGCTACACCTTC.

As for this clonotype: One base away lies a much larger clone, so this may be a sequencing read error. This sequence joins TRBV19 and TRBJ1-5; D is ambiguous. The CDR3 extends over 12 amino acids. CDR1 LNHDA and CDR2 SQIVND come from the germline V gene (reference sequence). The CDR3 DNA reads TGTGCCGGTAGTACCCCTGGGTGGCCCCAGCATTTT. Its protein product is CAGSTPGWPQHF.

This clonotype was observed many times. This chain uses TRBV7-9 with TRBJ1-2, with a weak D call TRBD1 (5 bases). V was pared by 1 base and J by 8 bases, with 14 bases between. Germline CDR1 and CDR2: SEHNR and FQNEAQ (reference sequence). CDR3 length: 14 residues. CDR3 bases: TGTGCCAGCAGCTTAGATTGGGGCGTGAAAGGCTACACCTTC. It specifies CASSLDWGVKGYTF.

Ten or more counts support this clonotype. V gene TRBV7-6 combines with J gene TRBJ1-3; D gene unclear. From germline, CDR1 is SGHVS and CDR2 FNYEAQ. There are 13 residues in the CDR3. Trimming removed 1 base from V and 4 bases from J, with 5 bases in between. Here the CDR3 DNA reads TGTGCCAGCAGCTTAGAATCCGGAAACACCATATATTTT. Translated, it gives CASSLESGNTIYF.

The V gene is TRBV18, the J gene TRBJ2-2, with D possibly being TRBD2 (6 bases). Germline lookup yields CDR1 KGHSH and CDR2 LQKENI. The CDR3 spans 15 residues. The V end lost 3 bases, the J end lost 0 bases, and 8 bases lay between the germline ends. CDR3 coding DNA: TGTGCCAGCTCACCGCGGGGAACGAACACCGGGGAGCTGTTTTTT. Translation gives CASSPRGTNTGELFF.

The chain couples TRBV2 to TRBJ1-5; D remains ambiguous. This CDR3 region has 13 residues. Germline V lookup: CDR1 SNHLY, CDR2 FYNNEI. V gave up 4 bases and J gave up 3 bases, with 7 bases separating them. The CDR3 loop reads CASSVQPNQPQHF. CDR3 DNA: TGTGCCAGCAGTGTTCAGCCCAATCAGCCCCAGCATTTT.

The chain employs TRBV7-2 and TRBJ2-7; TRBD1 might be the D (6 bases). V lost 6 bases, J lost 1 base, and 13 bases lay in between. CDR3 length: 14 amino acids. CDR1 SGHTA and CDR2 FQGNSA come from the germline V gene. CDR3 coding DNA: TGTGCCAGCAGGCAGGGGCCTTCTTCCTACGAGCAGTACTTC. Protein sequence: CASRQGPSSYEQYF.

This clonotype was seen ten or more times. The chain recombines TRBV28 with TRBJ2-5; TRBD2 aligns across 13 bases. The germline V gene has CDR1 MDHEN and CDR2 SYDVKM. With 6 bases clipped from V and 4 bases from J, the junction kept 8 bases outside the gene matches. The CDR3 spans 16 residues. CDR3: CASSQPTSGRAETQYF. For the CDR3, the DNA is TGTGCCAGCAGCCAACCAACTAGCGGGAGGGCAGAGACCCAGTACTTC.

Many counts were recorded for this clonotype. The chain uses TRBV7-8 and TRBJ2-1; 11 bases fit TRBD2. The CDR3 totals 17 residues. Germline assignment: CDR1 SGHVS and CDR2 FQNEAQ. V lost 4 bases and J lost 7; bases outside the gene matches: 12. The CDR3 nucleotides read TGTGCCAGCAGCTATAATCCACTAGCGGGAGTGTCAAATGAGCAGTTCTTC. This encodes CASSYNPLAGVSNEQFF.

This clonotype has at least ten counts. CDR3 DNA: TGTGCCAGCAGCTTACCGGGACTAGCGGGAGATACGCAGTATTTT. Its protein product is CASSLPGLAGDTQYF. The gene calls are TRBV7-2 and TRBJ2-3; 12 bases line up with TRBD2. The germline V gene has CDR1 SGHTA and CDR2 FQGNSA. There are 15 residues in the CDR3. After removal of 2 bases from V and 5 bases from J, the junction contained 2 bases not matched to a gene.

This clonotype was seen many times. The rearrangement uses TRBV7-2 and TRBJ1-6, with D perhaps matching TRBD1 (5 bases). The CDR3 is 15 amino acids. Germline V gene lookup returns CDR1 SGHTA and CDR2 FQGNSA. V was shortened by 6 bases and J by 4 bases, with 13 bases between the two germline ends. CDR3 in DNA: TGTGCCAGCAGTTATGTCCGGGGGTATAATTCACCCCTCCACTTT. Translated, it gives CASSYVRGYNSPLHF. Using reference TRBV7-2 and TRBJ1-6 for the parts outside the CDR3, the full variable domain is GAGVSQSPSNKVTEKGKDVELRCDPISGHTALYWYRQSLGQGLEFLIYFQGNSAPDKSGLPSDRFSAERTGGSVSTLTIQRTQQEDSAVYLCASSYVRGYNSPLHFGNGTRLTVT.

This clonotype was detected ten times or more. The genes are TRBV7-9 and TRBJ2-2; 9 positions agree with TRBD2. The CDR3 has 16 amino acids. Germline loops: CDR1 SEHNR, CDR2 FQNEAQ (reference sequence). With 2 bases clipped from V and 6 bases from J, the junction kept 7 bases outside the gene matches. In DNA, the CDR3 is TGTGCCAGCAGCTTATGGGGTAGCGGGAGATCCGGGGAGCTGTTTTTT. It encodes CASSLWGSGRSGELFF.

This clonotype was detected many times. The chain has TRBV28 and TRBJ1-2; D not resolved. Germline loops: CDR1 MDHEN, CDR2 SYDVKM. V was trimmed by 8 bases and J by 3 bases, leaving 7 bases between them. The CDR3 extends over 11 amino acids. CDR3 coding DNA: TGTGCCAGCGGGCAGTACTATGGCTACACCTTC. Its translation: CASGQYYGYTF.

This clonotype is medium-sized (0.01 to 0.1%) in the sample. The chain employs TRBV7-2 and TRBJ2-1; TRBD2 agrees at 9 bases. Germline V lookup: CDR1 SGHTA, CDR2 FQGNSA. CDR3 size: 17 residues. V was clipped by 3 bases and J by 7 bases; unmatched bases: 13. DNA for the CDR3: TGTGCCAGCAGCTTCCTCCCAGCGGGAGGTCGAGAAAATGAGCAGTTCTTC. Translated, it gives CASSFLPAGGRENEQFF.